This TCR beta chain was captured by sequencing in a study of CXCR3-negative and CXCR3-positive naive CD8 T cells. This CDR3 comprises 13 residues. In germline, CDR1 is WSHSY, CDR2 SAAADI. Remarks on this clonotype: What it binds is unknown.

Via 5' RACE with UMI labels, TRB cDNA libraries were prepared. TCRdb reprocessed the 5' RACE reads and reports one entry per CDR3 protein, with no DNA. Here the sample table reports 100,000 to 150,000 distinct CDR3 sequences. General study results and limits: TRB CDR3s of CXCR3-positive naive cells were more hydrophobic than those of CXCR3-negative naive cells.

Phenotypically, naive CD8+ T cells corresponded to CD45RO-CCR7+CD27+CD95-. The receptor was isolated from a human donor in good health. Some clones in this sample may be carry-over from other donors' samples. V gene TRBV10-2 combines with J gene TRBJ2-7. The sequenced sample consisted of naive CXCR3+ CD8+ T cells from blood. Subset indicated: CD45RO-CCR7+CD27+CD95- naive CD8+ T cells expressing CXCR3 (TNR3+). This CDR3 reads CASTEIGFTEQYF.